This T cell receptor (beta chain) was obtained from a study of blood T cell repertoires in COVID-19. Study-wide background: Specimens from acute and convalescent COVID-19 originated in the United States, Italy and Spain.

The repertoire was sequenced with immunoSEQ multiplex PCR; TCRdb's copy has only in-frame clones and lacks some. The table shows around 280,000 clones, with about 89% occurring only once. This clone was recorded only once. Germline V lookup: CDR1 LGHDT, CDR2 YNNKEL (reference sequence). The CDR3 is 15 residues long. V shed 0 bases and J shed 4 bases, with 12 bases lying between them. The clonotype originates from a woman between 35 and 50 years old who had recovered from COVID-19. The sequenced material came from PBMCs or T cells enriched from blood (not recorded which). The J gene is TRBJ1-2, the V gene TRBV3-1 (or the pseudogene TRBV3-2), with a possible D match to TRBD1 (5 bases). The DNA of the CDR3 is TGTGCCAGCAGCCAAGATGGGAGGGACGGCTATGGCTACACCTTC. It codes for CASSQDGRDGYGYTF.